Below, 8 T cell receptor beta chains from the same sample are listed, as sequenced in a study of blood T cell repertoires in COVID-19. Repertoires were generated with immunoSEQ multiplex PCR, while TCRdb's copy carries only in-frame clones and drops some. In the table there are approximately 210,000 clones, around four fifths of which are singletons. Sequencing was performed on peripheral blood. Receptors originate from a woman aged 45-65 years with active or convalescent COVID-19.

This chain uses TRBV15 with TRBJ2-7; 7 bases fit TRBD1. The CDR3 is 13 residues long. The J segment lost 3 bases and the V segment lost 3 bases, leaving 2 bases of the junction unmatched. Germline CDR1 and CDR2: LNHNV and YYDKDF (reference sequence). The CDR3 protein is CATSSDRDYEQYV. CDR3 bases: TGTGCCACCAGCAGTGACAGGGACTACGAGCAGTACGTC.

V gene TRBV29-1 combines with J gene TRBJ1-1; 7 bases align to TRBD1. This CDR3 contains 13 residues. V dropped 1 base and J dropped 3; count of bases not matched to a gene: 2. Germline V CDR1 and CDR2: SQVTM, ANQGSEA. The DNA for the CDR3 is TGCAGCGTTGAAGGCAGGGGGGACACTGAAGCTTTCTTT. Protein product: CSVEGRGDTEAFF.

The V gene is TRBV7-3, the J gene TRBJ2-1, with D unclear. V lost 3 bases to trimming and J lost 0 bases, with 24 bases between them. This CDR3 is 20 amino acids long. Germline CDR1 is SGHTA and CDR2 is FQGTGA. The CDR3 sequence: CASSLAPQTSERLSYNEQFF. The CDR3 coding sequence is TGTGCCAGCAGCTTGGCGCCCCAAACTTCGGAGCGCCTCTCCTACAATGAGCAGTTCTTC.

The chain links TRBV7-2 to TRBJ1-2; D gene ambiguous. The CDR3 consists of 11 residues. V lost 8 bases and J lost 3, with 7 bases in between. CDR1 is SGHTA, CDR2 FQGNSA, per germline. This CDR3 reads CASGKYYGYTF. CDR3 nucleotides: TGTGCCAGCGGCAAATACTATGGCTACACCTTC. The whole variable domain, filled in from reference TRBV7-2 and TRBJ1-2, reads GAGVSQSPSNKVTEKGKDVELRCDPISGHTALYWYRQSLGQGLEFLIYFQGNSAPDKSGLPSDRFSAERTGGSVSTLTIQRTQQEDSAVYLCASGKYYGYTFGSGTRLTVV.

The genes are TRBV19 and TRBJ2-7, with 8 bases matching TRBD1. V was pared by 4 bases and J by 3 bases, with 8 bases of the junction left unmatched. Germline assignment: CDR1 LNHDA and CDR2 SQIVND (reference sequence). This CDR3 is 15 amino acids long. In DNA, the CDR3 is TGTGCCAGTAGTACCCCGGGACAGGCCGTCTACGAGCAGTACTTC. It translates to CASSTPGQAVYEQYF.

This clone came up a few times. The rearrangement links TRBV5-3 to TRBJ1-5; D remains ambiguous. TRBV5-3 is an open reading frame, and its role is uncertain. Trimming stripped 3 bases from V and 5 bases from J, with 6 bases between. CDR3 size: 12 residues. In DNA, the CDR3 is TGTGCCAGAAGCTCCCACTATCAGCCCCAGCATTTT. As protein: CARSSHYQPQHF.

This chain connects TRBV5-1 to TRBJ1-2; 8 nucleotides match TRBD1. Germline V gene data show CDR1 as SGHRS and CDR2 as YFSETQ. V was pared by 3 bases and J by 0 bases, with 4 bases of the junction left unmatched. This CDR3 spans 15 amino acids. CDR3 bases: TGCGCCAGCAGCTGGGACAGGAATTCTAACTATGGCTACACCTTC. Protein sequence: CASSWDRNSNYGYTF.

This clone was counted ten times or more. The gene calls are TRBV5-1 and TRBJ1-3; D remains unclear. The CDR3 runs to 14 residues. Per the germline V gene, CDR1 is SGHRS and CDR2 is YFSETQ. V gave up 4 bases and J gave up 1 base, with 9 bases separating them. Here the CDR3 DNA reads TGCGCCAGCAGCGAGGGTAGTTCTGGAAACACCATATATTTT. Translation gives CASSEGSSGNTIYF.